This section outlines one T cell receptor (beta chain) sequence together with its context. These data are taken from a study of blood T cell repertoires in COVID-19. In the study overall: Italy, Spain and the United States were the sources of the convalescent and acute COVID-19 samples. PBMCs, B-cell-depleted T cells, or T cells provided the cDNA or gDNA that made up the material.

Losses at the gene ends were 4 bases for V and 4 bases for J; bases not matched to a gene: 4. The CDR3 runs to 14 residues. Looked up from germline, CDR1 is KGHSH and CDR2 is LQKENI. Only in-frame clones appear in the TCRdb table, and some are missing; sequencing was by immunoSEQ multiplex PCR. The profile covers about 170,000 clones, with about 86% appearing a single time and about 7% taken by the ten largest. The chain couples TRBV18 to TRBJ2-7; 10 positions agree with TRBD1. Specimen: peripheral blood. The receptor was isolated from a middle-aged man with active or convalescent COVID-19. CDR3 sequence (DNA): TGTGCCAGCTCACGGGACAGGGGAAGGTACGAGCAGTACTTC. Translating it yields CASSRDRGRYEQYF.